One T cell receptor (beta chain) is described in this entry. The data were taken from a study of blood T cells in healthy people across ages. Whole-study context: The capture of about one barcoded beta molecule per two T cells was achieved by template switching.

Through a sample-barcoded 5' primer and a J-beta primer mix, a second PCR was run for 7 to 11 cycles. Via MiXCR, TCRdb re-called the 5' RACE reads, giving one row per CDR3 protein. The data hold approximately 800,000 distinct CDR3 sequences, with more than 20% observed a single time. Per germline, CDR1 MNHEY and CDR2 SVGAGI. Unmatched junction bases numbered 11, after V lost 4 bases and J lost 11 bases. This CDR3 spans 14 amino acids. These records were also assigned to another study, of T cells of mothers and their children.

The origin of this receptor is a boy younger than 18 in good health. This sequence joins TRBV6-5 and TRBJ2-5; the match to TRBD1 covers 9 bases. The sequencing input was blood. The CDR3 DNA reads TGTGCCAGCAGTTCCGGGACAGGGAAGGATGAGCAGTACTTC. Translating gives CASSSGTGKDEQYF.